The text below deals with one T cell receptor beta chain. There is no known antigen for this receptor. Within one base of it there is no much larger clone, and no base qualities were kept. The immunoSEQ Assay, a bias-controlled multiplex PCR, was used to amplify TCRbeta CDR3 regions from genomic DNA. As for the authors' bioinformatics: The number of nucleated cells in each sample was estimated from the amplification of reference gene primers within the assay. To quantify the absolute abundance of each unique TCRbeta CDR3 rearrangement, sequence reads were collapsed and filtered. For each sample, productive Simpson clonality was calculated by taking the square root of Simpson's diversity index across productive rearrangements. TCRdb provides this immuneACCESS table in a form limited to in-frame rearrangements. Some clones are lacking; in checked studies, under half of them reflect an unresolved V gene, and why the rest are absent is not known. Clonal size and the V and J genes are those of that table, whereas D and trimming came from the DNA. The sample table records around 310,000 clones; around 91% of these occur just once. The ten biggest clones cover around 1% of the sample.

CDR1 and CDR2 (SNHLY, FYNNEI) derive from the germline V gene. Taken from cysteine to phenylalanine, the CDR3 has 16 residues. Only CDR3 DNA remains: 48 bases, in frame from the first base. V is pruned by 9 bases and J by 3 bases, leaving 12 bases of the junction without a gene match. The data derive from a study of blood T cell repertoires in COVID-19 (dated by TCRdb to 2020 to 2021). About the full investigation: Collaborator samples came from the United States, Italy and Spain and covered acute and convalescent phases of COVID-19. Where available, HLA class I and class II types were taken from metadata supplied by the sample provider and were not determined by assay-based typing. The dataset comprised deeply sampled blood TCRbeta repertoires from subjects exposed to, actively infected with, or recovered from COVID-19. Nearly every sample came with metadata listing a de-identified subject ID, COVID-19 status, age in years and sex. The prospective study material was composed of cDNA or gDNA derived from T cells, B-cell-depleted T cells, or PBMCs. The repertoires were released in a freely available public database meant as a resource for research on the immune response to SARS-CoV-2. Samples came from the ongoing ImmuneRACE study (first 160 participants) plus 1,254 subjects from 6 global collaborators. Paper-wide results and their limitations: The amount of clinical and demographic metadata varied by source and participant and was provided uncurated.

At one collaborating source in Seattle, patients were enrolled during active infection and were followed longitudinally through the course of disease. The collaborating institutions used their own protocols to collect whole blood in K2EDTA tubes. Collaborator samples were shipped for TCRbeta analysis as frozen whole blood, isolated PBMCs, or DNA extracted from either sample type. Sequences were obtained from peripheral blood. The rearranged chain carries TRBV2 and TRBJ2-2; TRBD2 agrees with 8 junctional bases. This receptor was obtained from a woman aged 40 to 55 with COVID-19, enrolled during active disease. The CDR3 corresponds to CASTEQPGLDTGELFF. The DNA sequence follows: TGTGCCAGTACAGAGCAACCGGGACTAGACACCGGGGAGCTGTTTTTT.